This TCR beta chain originates from a study of blood T cells in healthy people across ages. Through a sample-barcoded 5' primer and a J-beta primer mix, a second PCR was run for roughly 7 to 12 cycles. MiXCR, run by TCRdb on the 5' RACE reads, gives a single entry per CDR3 protein. The table lists 500,000 to 650,000 distinct CDR3 sequences, roughly a quarter of them singletons. The CDR3 runs 15 residues. Germline CDR1 SEHNR, CDR2 FQNEAQ (reference sequence). This sample was also put to use in a study of T cells of mothers and their children.

The sequenced sample consisted of blood. This receptor was taken from a boy aged 2 to 10 in good health. This chain joins TRBV7-9 and TRBJ2-5; the match to TRBD2 covers 13 bases. The J call may be in error: the DNA end matches TRBJ2-1 better. The CDR3 loop is CASSALAGGGNEQFF. CDR3 in DNA: TGTGCCAGCAGCGCACTAGCGGGAGGGGGCAATGAGCAGTTCTTC.